The rows below give T cell receptor beta chains drawn from one sample of a study of siplizumab effects on memory and regulatory T cells. No cognate antigen is known for these TCRs. Profiling relied on immunoSEQ multiplex PCR, and the TCRdb table lists in-frame clones only, not all of them. The sample includes about 4,500 clones, 45% to 55% of them seen just once. The sample comprised CFSE-low (dividing) CD4+ T cells sorted from an allogeneic mixed lymphocyte reaction. The receptors originated from a human donor in good health; the cells came from an allogeneic mixed lymphocyte reaction. Some clones in this sample may be carry-over from other donors' samples. The CDR3 runs from the conserved cysteine through the conserved F or W.

len: 16
v_gene: TRBV22-1
CDR3aa: CPGRVHQARKTYGYTF

len: 15
v_gene: TRBV18
CDR3aa: CASSADRPGLTEAFF

len: 13
v_gene: TRBV6-4
CDR3aa: CASRGSGANVLTF

len: 16
v_gene: TRBV9
CDR3aa: CASSVATGPLVHVLTF

len: 11
v_gene: TRBV2
CDR3aa: CASSEGTTQFF

len: 13
v_gene: TRBV5-6
CDR3aa: CASRWTGTGELFF

len: 12
v_gene: TRBV6-6
CDR3aa: CASSYSIGELFF

len: 15
v_gene: TRBV7-9
CDR3aa: CASSLDGGSNQPQHF

len: 14
v_gene: TRBV15
CDR3aa: CATSMGRVNTEAFF

len: 16
v_gene: TRBV7-7
CDR3aa: CASSLGLAGGQDTQYF

len: 13
v_gene: TRBV10-3
CDR3aa: CAISARQYNEQFF

len: 11
v_gene: TRBV18
CDR3aa: CASSPQETQYF

len: 14
v_gene: TRBV4-2
CDR3aa: CASSPGLGNYGYTF

len: 14
v_gene: TRBV7-9
CDR3aa: CASSPQGLSGEQFF

len: 13
v_gene: TRBV7-9
CDR3aa: CASSFLRIREQYF

len: 13
v_gene: TRBV5-1
CDR3aa: CASSFGNYNEQFF

len: 17
v_gene: TRBV15
CDR3aa: CATSRDRHGDGTDTQYF

len: 14
v_gene: TRBV5-4
CDR3aa: CASSLVLTPEKLFF

len: 13
v_gene: TRBV6-6
CDR3aa: CASSYLVNTEAFF

len: 14
v_gene: TRBV7-9
CDR3aa: CASSLRLAVNTQYF

len: 16
v_gene: TRBV9
CDR3aa: CASSTTTSGNTGELFF

len: 14
v_gene: TRBV6-5
CDR3aa: CASSYDRGRVKAFF

len: 13
v_gene: TRBV18
CDR3aa: CASSRGVDQPQHF

len: 16
v_gene: TRBV5-6
CDR3aa: CASSLWFSSSYNEQFF

len: 17
v_gene: TRBV19
CDR3aa: CASSPRLAGLGTGELFF

len: 15
v_gene: TRBV5-1
CDR3aa: CASSLLAGAYNEQFF

len: 15
v_gene: TRBV14
CDR3aa: CASSQVQGTNYGYTF

len: 14
v_gene: TRBV19
CDR3aa: CATTGGFSGNTIYF

len: 14
v_gene: TRBV7-2
CDR3aa: CASSFGLLQETQYF

len: 18
v_gene: TRBV19
CDR3aa: CASSMPRMRTGGTGELFF

len: 13
v_gene: TRBV19
CDR3aa: CASSEYITDTQYF

len: 11
v_gene: TRBV29-1
CDR3aa: CSAGDNYEQYF